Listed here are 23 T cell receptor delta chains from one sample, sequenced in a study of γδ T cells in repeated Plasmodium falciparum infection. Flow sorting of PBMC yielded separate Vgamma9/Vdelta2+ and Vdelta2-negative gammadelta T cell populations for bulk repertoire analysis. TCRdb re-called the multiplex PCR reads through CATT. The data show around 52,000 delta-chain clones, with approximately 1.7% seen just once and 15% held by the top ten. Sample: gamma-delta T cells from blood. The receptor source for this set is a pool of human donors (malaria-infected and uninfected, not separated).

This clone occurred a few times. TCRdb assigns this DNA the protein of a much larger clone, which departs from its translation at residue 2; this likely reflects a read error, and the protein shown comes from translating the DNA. The CDR3 DNA follows: TGTTCTCTTGGATCTTCCTTCCCCGGTCATCCCGCCCACACCGATAAACTCATCTTT. As protein: CSLGSSFPGHPAHTDKLIF. The genes are TRDV1 and TRDJ1; TRDD2 is a possible D gene (6 bases). The germline gives CDR1 TSWWSYY, CDR2 QGS. The CDR3 sequence is 19 residues long.

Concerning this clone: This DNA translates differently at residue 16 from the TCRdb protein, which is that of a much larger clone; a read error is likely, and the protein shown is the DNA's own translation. The CDR3, as DNA: TGTGCTCTTGGGGATGGAGTCATACGAGGGGCCTATACACAAGCTGAACTCATCTTT. It is translated as CALGDGVIRGAYTQAELIF. V is TRDV1 and J is TRDJ1; possibly TRDD3 for D (5 bases). The J gene, missing from TCRdb, was assigned here through DNA to germline matching. V dropped 3 bases and J dropped 9 bases, with 32 bases sitting between them. The germline V gene has CDR1 TSWWSYY and CDR2 QGS. The CDR3 extends over 19 amino acids.

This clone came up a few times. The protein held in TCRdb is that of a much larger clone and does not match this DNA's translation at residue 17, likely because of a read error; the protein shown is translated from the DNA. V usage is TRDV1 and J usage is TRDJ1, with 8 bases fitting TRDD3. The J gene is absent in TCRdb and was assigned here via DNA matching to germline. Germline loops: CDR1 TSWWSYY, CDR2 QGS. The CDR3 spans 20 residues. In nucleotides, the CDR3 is TGTGCTCTTGGGGAACTAAATCCCAACTACTGGGGGTGGAGAACCGATAGACTCATCTTT. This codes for CALGELNPNYWGWRTDRLIF.

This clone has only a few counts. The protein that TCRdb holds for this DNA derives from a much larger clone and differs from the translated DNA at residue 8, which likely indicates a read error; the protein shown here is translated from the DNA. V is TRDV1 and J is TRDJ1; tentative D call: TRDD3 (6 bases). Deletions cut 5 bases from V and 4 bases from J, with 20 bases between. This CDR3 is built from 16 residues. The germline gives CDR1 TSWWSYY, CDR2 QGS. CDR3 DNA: TGTGCTCTTGGGAATAACTGGGAGATACACGTCGATAAACTCATCTTT. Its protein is CALGNNWEIHVDKLIF.

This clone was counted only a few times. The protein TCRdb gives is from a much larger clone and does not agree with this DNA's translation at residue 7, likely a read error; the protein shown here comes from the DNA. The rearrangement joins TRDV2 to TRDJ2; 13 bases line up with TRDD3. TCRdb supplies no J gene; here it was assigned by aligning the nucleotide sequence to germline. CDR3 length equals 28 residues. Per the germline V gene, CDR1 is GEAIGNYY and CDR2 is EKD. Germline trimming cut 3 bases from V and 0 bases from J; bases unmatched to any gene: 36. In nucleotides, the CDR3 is TGTGCCTGTGACTCGACCCCGCCTCCTACGGGGGGATCACTGGGGGATACGCGTATCCCGGCTTTGACAGCACAACTCTTCTTT. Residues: CACDSTPPPTGGSLGDTRIPALTAQLFF.

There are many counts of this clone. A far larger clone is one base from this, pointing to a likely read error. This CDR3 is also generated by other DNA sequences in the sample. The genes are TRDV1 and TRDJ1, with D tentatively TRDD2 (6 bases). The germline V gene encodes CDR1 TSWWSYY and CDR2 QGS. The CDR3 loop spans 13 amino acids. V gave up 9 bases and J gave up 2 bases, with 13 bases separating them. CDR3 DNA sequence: TGTGCTCTGCGACCTTCCCTGACCGATAAACTCATCTTT. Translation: CALRPSLTDKLIF.

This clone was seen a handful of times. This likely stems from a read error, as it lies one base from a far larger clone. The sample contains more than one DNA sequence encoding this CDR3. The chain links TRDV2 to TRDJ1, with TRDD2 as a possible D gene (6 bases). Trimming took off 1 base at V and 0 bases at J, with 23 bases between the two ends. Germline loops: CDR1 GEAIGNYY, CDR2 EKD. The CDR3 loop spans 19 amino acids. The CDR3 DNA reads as TGTGCCTGTGACACGGGATCCTACACTGGACTACTTTACACCGATAAACTCATCTTT. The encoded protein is CACDTGSYTGLLYTDKLIF.

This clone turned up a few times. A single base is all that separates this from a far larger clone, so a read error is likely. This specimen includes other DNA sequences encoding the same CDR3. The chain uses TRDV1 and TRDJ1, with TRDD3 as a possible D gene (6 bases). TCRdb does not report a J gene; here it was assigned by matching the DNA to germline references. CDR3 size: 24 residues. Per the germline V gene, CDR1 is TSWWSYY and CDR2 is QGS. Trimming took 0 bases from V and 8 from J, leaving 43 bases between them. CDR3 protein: CALGELRGINLLPPIGGGGTKLIF. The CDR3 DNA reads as TGTGCTCTTGGGGAACTTCGCGGGATCAATTTACTCCCCCCAATCGGTGGTGGGGGCACAAAACTCATCTTT.

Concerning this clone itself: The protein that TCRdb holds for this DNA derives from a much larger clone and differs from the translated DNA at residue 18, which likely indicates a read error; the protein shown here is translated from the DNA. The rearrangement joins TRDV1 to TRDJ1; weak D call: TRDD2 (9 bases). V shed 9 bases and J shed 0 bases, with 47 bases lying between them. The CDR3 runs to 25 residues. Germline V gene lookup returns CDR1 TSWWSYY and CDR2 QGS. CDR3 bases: TGTGCTCTCTTACCCAAACCGACCTTCCTACCTCTTTTAATTGTACTGGGGGGTTACACCGATAAACTCATCTTT. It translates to CALLPKPTFLPLLIVLGGYTDKLIF.

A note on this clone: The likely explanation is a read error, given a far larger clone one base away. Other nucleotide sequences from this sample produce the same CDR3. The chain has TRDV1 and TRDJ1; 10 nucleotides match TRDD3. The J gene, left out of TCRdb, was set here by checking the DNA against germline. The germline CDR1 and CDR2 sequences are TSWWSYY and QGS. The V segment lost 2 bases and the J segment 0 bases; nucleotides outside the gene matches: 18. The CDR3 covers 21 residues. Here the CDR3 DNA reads TGTGCTCTTGGGGAATGCCACCTGGACCGCGGGGGATACGGGTACACCGATAAACTCATCTTT. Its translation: CALGECHLDRGGYGYTDKLIF.

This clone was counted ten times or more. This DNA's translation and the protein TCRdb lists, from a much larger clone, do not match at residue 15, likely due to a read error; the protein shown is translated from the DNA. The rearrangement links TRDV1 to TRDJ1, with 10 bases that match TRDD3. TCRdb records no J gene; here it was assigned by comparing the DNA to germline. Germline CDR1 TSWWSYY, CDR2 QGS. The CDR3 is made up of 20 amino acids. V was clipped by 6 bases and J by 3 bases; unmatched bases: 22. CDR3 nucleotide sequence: TGTGCTCTTGGTGACTACCACAATTACTGGGGGATGTATTCCGCCGATAAACTCATCTTT. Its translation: CALGDYHNYWGMYSADKLIF.

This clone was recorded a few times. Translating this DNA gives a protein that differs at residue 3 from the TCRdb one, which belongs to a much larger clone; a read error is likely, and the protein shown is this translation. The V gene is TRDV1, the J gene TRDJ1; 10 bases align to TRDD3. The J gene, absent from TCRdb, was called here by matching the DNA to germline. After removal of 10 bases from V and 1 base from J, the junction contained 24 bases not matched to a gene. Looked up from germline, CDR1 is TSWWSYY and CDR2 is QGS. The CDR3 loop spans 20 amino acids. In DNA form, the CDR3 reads TGTGCTCATGGTGACTACCACAATTACTGGGGGATGTATTCCACCGATAAACTCATCTTT. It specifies CAHGDYHNYWGMYSTDKLIF.

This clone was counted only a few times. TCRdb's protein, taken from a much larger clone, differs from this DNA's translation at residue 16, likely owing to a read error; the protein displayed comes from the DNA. In DNA form, the CDR3 reads TGTGCCTTGCTTTCCTACCTGGACTGGTTACCCACCGATAAACTCACCTTT. It is translated as CALLSYLDWLPTDKLTF. This rearrangement joins TRDV3 to TRDJ1; 7 nucleotides line up with TRDD2. There are 17 residues in the CDR3. Germline-derived CDR1 and CDR2 are TVYSNPD and GDNSRS (reference sequence). Together with reference TRDV3 and TRDJ1, the CDR3 gives the full variable domain: CDKVTQSSPDQTVASGSEVVLLCTYDTVYSNPDLFWYRIRPDYSFQFVFYGDNSRSEGADFTQGRFSVKHILTQKAFHLVISPVRTEDSATYYCALLSYLDWLPTDKLTFGKGTRVTVEP.

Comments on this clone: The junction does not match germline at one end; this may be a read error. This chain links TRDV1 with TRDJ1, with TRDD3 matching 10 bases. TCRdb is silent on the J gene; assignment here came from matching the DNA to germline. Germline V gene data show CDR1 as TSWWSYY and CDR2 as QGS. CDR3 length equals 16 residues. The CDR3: CALVPPGGYAGDKLIF. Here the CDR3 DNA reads TGCGCTCTGGTCCCACCCGGGGGATACGCGGGCGATAAACTCATCTTT.

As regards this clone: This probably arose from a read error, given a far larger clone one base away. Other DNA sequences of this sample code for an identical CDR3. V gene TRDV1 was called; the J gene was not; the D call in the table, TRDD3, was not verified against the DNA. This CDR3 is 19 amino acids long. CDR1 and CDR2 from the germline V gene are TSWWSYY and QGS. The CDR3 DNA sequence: TGTGCTCTTGGGGTCGCCTTCCCAACAACTAATCCCTACACCGATAAGCTCATCTTT. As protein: CALGVAFPTTNPYTDKLIF.

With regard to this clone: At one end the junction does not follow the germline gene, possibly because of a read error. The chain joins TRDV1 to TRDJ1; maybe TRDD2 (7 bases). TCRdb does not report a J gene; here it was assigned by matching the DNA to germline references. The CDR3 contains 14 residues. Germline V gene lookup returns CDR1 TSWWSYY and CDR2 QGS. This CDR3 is CSGETVSYGVKLIF. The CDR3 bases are TGCTCTGGGGAAACGGTTTCCTACGGGGTTAAACTCATCTTT.

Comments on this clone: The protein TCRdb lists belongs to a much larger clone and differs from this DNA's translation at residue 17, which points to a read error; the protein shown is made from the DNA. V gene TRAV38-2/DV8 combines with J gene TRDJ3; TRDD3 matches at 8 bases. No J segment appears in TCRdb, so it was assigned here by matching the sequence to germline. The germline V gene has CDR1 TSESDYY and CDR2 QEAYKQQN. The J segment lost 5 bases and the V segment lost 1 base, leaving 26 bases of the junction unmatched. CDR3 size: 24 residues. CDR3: CAYRSWYRPPTGGQSPRDTRQMFF. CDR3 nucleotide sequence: TGTGCTTATAGGAGCTGGTACCGCCCTCCTACTGGGGGCCAGAGCCCCCGGGACACCCGACAGATGTTTTTC.

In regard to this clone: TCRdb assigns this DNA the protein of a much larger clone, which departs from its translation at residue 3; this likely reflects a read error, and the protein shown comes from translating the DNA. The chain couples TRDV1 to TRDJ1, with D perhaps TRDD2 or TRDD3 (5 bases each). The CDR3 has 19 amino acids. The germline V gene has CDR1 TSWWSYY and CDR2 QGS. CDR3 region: CAPGLYGKWRWAYTDKLTF. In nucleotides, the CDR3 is TGTGCTCCTGGGCTATACGGTAAATGGCGTTGGGCCTACACTGATAAACTCACCTTT.

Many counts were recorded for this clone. The CDR3 nucleotides are TGTGCTCTTGGTTGCCGGATACGAGTTGATGGCGAACTCATCTTT. Translated, it gives CALGCRIRVDGELIF. V is TRDV1 and J is TRDJ1, with 7 positions matching TRDD3. This CDR3 has 15 residues. Trimming at V came to 6 bases and at J to 9 bases, leaving 16 bases not matched to a gene. In germline, CDR1 is TSWWSYY, CDR2 QGS.

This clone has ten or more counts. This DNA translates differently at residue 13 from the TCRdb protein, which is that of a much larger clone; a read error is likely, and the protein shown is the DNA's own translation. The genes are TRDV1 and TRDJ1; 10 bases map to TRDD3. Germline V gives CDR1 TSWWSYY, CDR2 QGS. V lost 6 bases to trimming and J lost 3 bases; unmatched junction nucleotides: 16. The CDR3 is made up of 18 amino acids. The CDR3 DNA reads TGTGCTCTTGGACTCCCTACGGGGGATACGCGCCGCGCCGATAAACTCATCTTT. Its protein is CALGLPTGDTRRADKLIF.

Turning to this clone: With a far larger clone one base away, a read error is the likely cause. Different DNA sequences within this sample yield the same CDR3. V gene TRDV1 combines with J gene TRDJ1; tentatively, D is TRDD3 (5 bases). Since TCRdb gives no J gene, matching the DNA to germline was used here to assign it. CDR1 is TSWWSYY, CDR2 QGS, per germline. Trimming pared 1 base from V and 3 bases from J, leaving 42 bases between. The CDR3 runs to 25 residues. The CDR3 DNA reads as TGTGCTCTTGGGGAACCCTCTTGGCGAGCCCCTGCGGACAGAGTTTTGGGTGATACATCCGATAAACTCATCTTT. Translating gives CALGEPSWRAPADRVLGDTSDKLIF.

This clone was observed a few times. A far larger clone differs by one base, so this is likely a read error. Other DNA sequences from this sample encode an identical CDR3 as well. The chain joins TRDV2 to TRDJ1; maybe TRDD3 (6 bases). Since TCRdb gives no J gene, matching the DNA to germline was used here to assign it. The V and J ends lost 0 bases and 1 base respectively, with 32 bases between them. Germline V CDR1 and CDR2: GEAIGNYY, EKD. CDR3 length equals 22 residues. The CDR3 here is CACDTINPSVLGEGPLTDKLIF. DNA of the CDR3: TGTGCCTGTGACACCATTAACCCCTCCGTACTGGGAGAAGGTCCGCTCACCGATAAACTCATCTTT.

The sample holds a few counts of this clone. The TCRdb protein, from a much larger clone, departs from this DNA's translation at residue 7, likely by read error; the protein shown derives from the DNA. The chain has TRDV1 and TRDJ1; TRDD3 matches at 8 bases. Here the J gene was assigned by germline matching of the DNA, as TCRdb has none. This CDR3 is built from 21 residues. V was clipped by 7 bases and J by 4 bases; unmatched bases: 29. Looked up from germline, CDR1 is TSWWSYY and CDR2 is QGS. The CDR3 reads CALAQGGLRDTGGPLNDKLIF. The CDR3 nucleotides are TGTGCTCTTGCCCAAGGGGGCCTCCGTGACACTGGGGGGCCCCTGAACGATAAACTCATCTTT.